This is a list of T cell receptor beta chains from one sample in a study of shared clonotypes between healthy human individuals. Assay: immunoSEQ multiplex PCR; the TCRdb copy retains only in-frame clones and omits some. The table has under 1,900,000 clones, about 98.5% seen once; the top ten hold approximately 0.4%. The sequenced sample consisted of naive CD4+ T cells sorted from blood. The receptor set was obtained from a man in his thirties or forties in good health. CDR3s include the opening cysteine and the closing phenylalanine or tryptophan. A D gene is named only where the DNA matches it firmly. Clone size, where shown, is once, few, many, or a class for clones that have expanded.

j_call d_call v_call clone_size cdr3_aa cdr3_nt
TRBJ2-6 TRBD1 TRBV5-1 . CASSLTSGTGLSGANVLTF TGCGCCAGCAGCTTGACCTCCGGGACAGGGTTATCTGGGGCCAACGTCCTGACTTTC
TRBJ2-3 . TRBV29-1 . CSVDRFEGVFTDTQYF TGCAGCGTTGATAGGTTTGAGGGGGTTTTTACAGATACGCAGTATTTT
TRBJ2-5 . TRBV19 . CASSIDVRVGETQYF TGTGCCAGTAGTATAGATGTTCGGGTCGGGGAGACCCAGTACTTC
TRBJ2-2 . TRBV6-5 . CASSYLPRGRGELFF TGTGCCAGCAGTTACTTGCCGAGAGGTCGGGGGGAGCTGTTTTTT
TRBJ2-3 TRBD1 TRBV15 . CATSSRRQGSTDTQYF TGTGCCACCAGCAGCCGTAGACAGGGGAGCACAGATACGCAGTATTTT
TRBJ2-2 TRBD1 TRBV5-6 . CASSPWTGGDTGELFF TGTGCCAGCAGCCCGTGGACAGGGGGTGACACCGGGGAGCTGTTTTTT
TRBJ1-1 TRBD1 TRBV27 . CASSPGTGRNTEAFF TGTGCCAGCAGTCCGGGGACAGGGAGAAACACTGAAGCTTTCTTT
TRBJ2-3 . TRBV29-1 once CSVEAGGTDTQYF TGCAGCGTTGAAGCGGGCGGCACAGATACGCAGTATTTT
TRBJ1-2 . TRBV7-8 . CASSLAGQNYGYTF TGTGCCAGCAGCTTAGCAGGCCAAAACTATGGCTACACCTTC
TRBJ1-3 . TRBV30 once CAWSVQPGPLHTIYF TGTGCCTGGAGTGTACAACCGGGGCCCTTACACACCATATATTTT